The entry that follows covers one TCR beta chain sequence. Its antigen is undetermined. The data derive from a study of cytomegalovirus exposure and HLA in healthy donors. 60 Vbeta and 13 Jbeta primers were used in PCR. The assay was immunoSEQ multiplex PCR, and TCRdb's table has in-frame clones only and misses some. The sample consists of over 35,000 clones, roughly 47% of them appearing once. V lost 5 bases and J lost 4; bases outside the gene matches: 2. Germline V lookup: CDR1 SGHAT, CDR2 FQNNGV. CDR3 length: 13 amino acids. The study's findings and limits: Researchers reportedly found TCR beta sequences accurately predicted most subjects' HLA-A and HLA-B alleles. For most TCR beta V segments, an earlier analysis put the productive rate at about 87% or about 30% of the time. Most TCRs appeared rarely, but some public TCRs recurred in many donors. A later analysis associated 15,000 or so TCR beta sequences with HLA alleles at a 0.05 false discovery rate.

The sample consisted of PBMCs. The origin of this receptor is a human donor in good health. The chain couples TRBV11-2 to TRBJ2-3; 8 bases line up with TRBD2. CDR3 coding DNA: TGTGCCAGCAGCACTAGCGGCGCAGATACGCAGTATTTT. It codes for CASSTSGADTQYF.